The present T cell receptor beta chain was sequenced within a study of CD8+CD57+ T cells in acquired aplastic anemia. Selection for sequencing was limited to patients who had shown CD8+CD57+ cell expansion by flow cytometry. Investigators profiled TCR beta VDJ and CDR3 from genomic DNA template. TCRdb redid the calling of the reads with MiXCR, one entry per CDR3 protein. The repertoire holds under 150,000 distinct CDR3 sequences, with about 40% as singletons. This clonotype occurred many times. V was cut by 3 bases and J by 4 bases, with 12 bases left in between. Germline lookup yields CDR1 SQVTM and CDR2 ANQGSEA. The CDR3 covers 13 residues.

The J gene is TRBJ1-1, the V gene TRBV29-1; D might be TRBD1 (6 bases). This TCR was recovered from a human donor with aplastic anemia. Sequencing was carried out using sorted CD4+, CD8+, or CD8+CD57+ T cells (not recorded which) from PBMCs. CDR3: CSVDKQGGTEAFF. The CDR3 DNA reads TGCAGCGTTGATAAACAGGGTGGCACTGAAGCTTTCTTT.